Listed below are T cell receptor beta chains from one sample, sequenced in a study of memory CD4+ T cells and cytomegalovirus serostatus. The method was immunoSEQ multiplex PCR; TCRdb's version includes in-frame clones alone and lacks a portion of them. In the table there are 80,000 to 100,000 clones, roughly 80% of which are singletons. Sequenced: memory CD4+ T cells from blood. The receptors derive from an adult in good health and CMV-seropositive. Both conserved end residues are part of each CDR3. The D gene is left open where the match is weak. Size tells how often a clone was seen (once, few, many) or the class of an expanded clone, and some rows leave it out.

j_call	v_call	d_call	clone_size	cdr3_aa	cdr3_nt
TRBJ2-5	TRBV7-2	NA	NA	CASSLVSRSRETQYF	TGTGCCAGCAGCTTAGTCTCCAGGTCGAGAGAGACCCAGTACTTC
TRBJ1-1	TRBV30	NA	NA	CAWSFKGRGETEAFF	TGTGCCTGGAGTTTTAAGGGCAGGGGAGAAACTGAAGCTTTCTTT
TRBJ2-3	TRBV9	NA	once	CASSVGRDSTDTQYF	TGTGCCAGCAGCGTAGGTAGGGATAGCACAGATACGCAGTATTTT
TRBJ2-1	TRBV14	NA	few	CASSQGYTLREQFF	TGTGCCAGCAGCCAAGGTTACACGTTACGTGAGCAGTTCTTC
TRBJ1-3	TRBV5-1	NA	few	CASSPNAPALSGNTIYF	TGCGCCAGCAGCCCAAACGCCCCAGCTCTCTCTGGAAACACCATATATTTT
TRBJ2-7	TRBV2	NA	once	CASSEAPWRGEQYF	TGTGCCAGCAGTGAAGCGCCTTGGCGGGGCGAGCAGTACTTC
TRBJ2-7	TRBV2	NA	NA	CASRGSTHRAQYEQYF	TGTGCCAGCAGGGGTTCGACTCACCGCGCGCAGTACGAGCAGTACTTC
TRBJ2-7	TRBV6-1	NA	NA	CATLMGGANNEQYF	TGTGCCACCCTAATGGGGGGCGCAAACAACGAGCAGTACTTC
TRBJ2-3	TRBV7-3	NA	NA	CASSPGTRGADTQYF	TGTGCCAGCAGCCCCGGAACGAGAGGGGCAGATACGCAGTATTTT
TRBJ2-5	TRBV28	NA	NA	CASSSRLVQYQETQYF	TGTGCCAGCAGTTCCAGACTAGTTCAGTACCAAGAGACCCAGTACTTC